Presented here are 26 T cell receptor beta chains from one specimen sequenced in a study of tumor and adjacent non-tumor tissue in lung cancer. TCRbeta libraries were built with three rounds of nested PCR, modified from ARM-PCR. TCRdb re-analysed the multiplex PCR reads in MiXCR, keeping a single row per CDR3 protein. The sample holds 90,000 to 110,000 distinct CDR3 sequences, roughly 77% seen once. No cell sorting was done before RNA was extracted from the tissue. Sample: lung tumor tissue. The receptors here all came from a woman aged 55-75 years with non-small cell lung cancer.

This clonotype was detected ten times or more. The chain links TRBV4-2 to TRBJ1-5; D gene uncertain. Trimming took off 0 bases at V and 0 bases at J, with 12 bases between the two ends. The CDR3 contains 17 residues. Germline lookup yields CDR1 LGHNA and CDR2 YNFKEQ. CDR3 DNA: TGTGCCAGCAGCCAAGATCTTCCCGGGTATAGCAATCAGCCCCAGCATTTT. Protein: CASSQDLPGYSNQPQHF.

On this clonotype itself: A much larger clone lies one base from this, so it may be a read error. The chain carries TRBV6-5 and TRBJ2-7; D remains ambiguous. Germline values: CDR1 MNHEY, CDR2 SVGAGI. Trimming took 10 bases from V and 7 from J, leaving 23 bases between them. This CDR3 has 14 residues. The CDR3 region has the DNA TGTGCCATCAGCCCTGATCGGGTGACGTGGGAGCAGTACTTC. Translating it yields CAISPDRVTWEQYF.

Notes on this clonotype: At one end, the junction sequence differs from germline, possibly due to a read error. V usage is TRBV11-1 and J usage is TRBJ1-1, with D unresolved. CDR1 is SGHAT, CDR2 FQDESV, per germline (reference sequence). CDR3 length: 14 amino acids. CDR3 amino acids: CSSSFIGRASGAFF. The CDR3 nucleotides are TGTTCCAGCAGTTTTATTGGGAGAGCATCCGGGGCTTTCTTT.

Remarks on this clonotype: A read error may produce the germline difference seen at one junction end. The V call is TRBV5-6, the J call TRBJ1-1; D is possibly TRBD1 (6 bases). Per germline, CDR1 SGHDT and CDR2 YYEEEE. This CDR3 has 15 residues. The chain's CDR3 is CTSSQGWGMNTGAFF. Written as DNA, the CDR3 is TGTACCAGCAGTCAGGGGTGGGGAATGAACACTGGAGCTTTCTTT.

The table lists this clonotype with a count of one. Relative to the germline gene, one junction end is altered; a read error may explain this. V is TRBV12-3 or TRBV12-4 and J is TRBJ2-5, with 7 nucleotides matching TRBD2. The CDR3 is 15 residues long. DNA for the CDR3: TGTGCCGGCAGTTCCGACGGCGGGAGTGGGGAGATCCAGTACTTC. This translates into CAGSSDGGSGEIQYF.

This clonotype was picked up many times. The rearrangement links TRBV28 to TRBJ1-5; 8 positions match TRBD1. The CDR3 sequence is 16 residues long. The V segment lost 3 bases and the J segment 2 bases; nucleotides outside the gene matches: 6. CDR1 and CDR2 from the germline V gene are MDHEN and SYDVKM. The CDR3 spells CASSFYQGAGNQPQHF. CDR3 coding DNA: TGTGCCAGCAGTTTTTATCAGGGGGCTGGCAATCAGCCCCAGCATTTT.

Details on this clonotype: Being one base from a much bigger clone, this may be a read error. The CDR3 loop is CASSDWNGPYEQYF. CDR3 coding DNA: TGTGCCAGCAGTGATTGGAATGGGCCCTACGAGCAGTACTTC. The chain has TRBV6-1 and TRBJ2-7; D uncertain. Germline V gene data show CDR1 as MNHNS and CDR2 as SASEGT. The CDR3 has 14 residues. The ends were cut back, 3 bases at V and 2 bases at J, with 11 bases in the middle.

This clonotype was picked up many times. The CDR3 here is CSANPSGGAGDTDTQYF. In DNA, the CDR3 is TGCAGTGCTAACCCCAGCGGGGGGGCCGGGGACACAGATACGCAGTATTTT. The rearrangement links TRBV20-1 to TRBJ2-3, with 10 bases identical to TRBD2. This CDR3 has 17 amino acids. Germline V gene data show CDR1 as DFQATT and CDR2 as SNEGSKA (reference sequence). The V and J ends lost 4 bases and 2 bases, in that order; junction bases with no gene match: 12.

Notes on this clonotype: A read error may produce the germline difference seen at one junction end. The rearrangement links TRBV16 to TRBJ1-4, with D perhaps matching TRBD1 (5 bases). Germline CDR1 is KGHSY and CDR2 is FQNENV. The CDR3 is 13 residues long. Here the CDR3 DNA reads TGTACCAGCAGCCCTGGGGCTAATGATAAACTGTTTTTT. Protein: CTSSPGANDKLFF.

J is TRBJ2-1 and V is TRBV6-1; D may be TRBD1 or TRBD2 (5 bases each). Germline V gene sequence: CDR1 MNHNS, CDR2 SASEGT. This CDR3 comprises 14 residues. Trimming pared 3 bases from V and 2 bases from J, leaving 8 bases between. In DNA form, the CDR3 reads TGTGCCAGCAGTGACATGGGGGCCTACAATGAGCAGTTCTTC. Protein product: CASSDMGAYNEQFF.

About this clonotype itself: The junction does not match germline at one end; this may be a read error. The chain carries TRBV11-3 and TRBJ2-2; 9 positions match TRBD1. The CDR3 consists of 15 residues. Per germline, CDR1 SGHNT and CDR2 YENEEA. The CDR3 loop reads CTSSPWTGVTGELFF. The CDR3 DNA reads TGTACCAGCAGCCCCTGGACAGGGGTCACCGGGGAACTGTTTTTT.

The V and J genes are TRBV6-2 or TRBV6-3 and TRBJ1-5; 11 bases align to TRBD1. This CDR3 is built from 15 residues. With 6 bases clipped from V and 7 bases from J, the junction kept 8 bases outside the gene matches. Per germline, CDR1 MNHEY and CDR2 SVGEGT. CDR3 coding DNA: TGTGCCAGCAGAGTCAGGACAGGGGGCTGGCAGCCCCAGCATTTT. This encodes CASRVRTGGWQPQHF.

As concerns this clonotype: Germline and junction disagree at one end, which may indicate a read error. The chain is built from TRBV20-1 and TRBJ1-6, with 7 positions matching TRBD1. The CDR3 spans 15 residues. The germline gives CDR1 DFQATT, CDR2 SNEGSKA (reference sequence). The CDR3 sequence: CSASDPRQGDSPIHF. The CDR3 DNA follows: TGCAGTGCTAGTGATCCCAGACAGGGTGATTCACCCATCCACTTT.

The chain combines TRBV9 with TRBJ1-1; TRBD1 agrees at 9 bases. The CDR3 consists of 13 residues. Germline CDR1 reads SGDLS; CDR2 reads YYNGEE. The CDR3 sequence is CAISKTGGAEAFF. The CDR3 DNA is TGTGCGATCAGTAAAACAGGGGGCGCAGAGGCTTTCTTT.

As for this clonotype: Mismatch with germline at one junction end may stem from a read error. This chain joins TRBV6-5 and TRBJ1-6, with 8 bases lining up with TRBD1. Germline assignment: CDR1 MNHEY and CDR2 SVGAGI. This CDR3 comprises 16 residues. CDR3 DNA: TGTGCCGGCGTCCAGTCAGGGGGCTCCTATAATTCACCCCTCCAATTT. Amino acids: CAGVQSGGSYNSPLQF.

About this clonotype: Since no conserved phenylalanine or tryptophan closes the CDR3, a read error is the likely cause. The DNA is left out, because the CDR3 cannot be placed on it with certainty; the CDR3 is given as TCRdb lists it. The J gene is TRBJ1-1, the V gene TRBV20-1; the D segment call TRBD1 is taken from the table without a DNA check. Termini included, the CDR3 measures 16 amino acids. CDR1 is DFQATT and CDR2 is SNEGSKA in the germline V gene (reference sequence). The CDR3 loop is CSSRRQGSPMNTEAFL.

This chain links TRBV20-1 with TRBJ2-1; perhaps TRBD2 as D (5 bases). V lost 8 bases and J lost 9, with 17 bases in between. This CDR3 has 12 amino acids. Germline CDR1 DFQATT, CDR2 SNEGSKA (reference sequence). The CDR3 nucleotides are TGCAGTACTGGAGATTTGAGGGTTGAGCAGTTCTTC. This encodes CSTGDLRVEQFF.

As to this clonotype: A junction boundary mismatches the germline segment, possibly from a read error. The chain employs TRBV6-2 or TRBV6-3 and TRBJ2-7; D remains unclear. The CDR3 extends over 14 amino acids. Germline V gives CDR1 MNHEY, CDR2 SVGEGT. The CDR3 region is CVSSYTGNGDEQYF. In nucleotides, the CDR3 is TGTGTCAGCAGTTATACGGGTAATGGGGATGAGCAGTACTTC.

Details on this clonotype: It may be a read error: a sequence one base away is much more abundant. The chain uses TRBV28 and TRBJ1-3, with 7 bases fitting TRBD1. The CDR3 totals 14 residues. Germline V gene sequence: CDR1 MDHEN, CDR2 SYDVKM. CDR3 region: CASSPPGQRNSIYF. In nucleotides, the CDR3 is TGTGCCAGCAGTCCACCGGGACAGAGAAACAGCATATATTTT.

In the case of this clonotype: Possible read error: a much larger clone is one base away. V gene TRBV12-3 or TRBV12-4 combines with J gene TRBJ1-2; D gene unclear. Trimming shortened V by 5 bases and J by 7 bases, and 11 bases separated the two germline ends. This CDR3 is built from 12 residues. CDR3 residues: CASSKGYAGYTF. In DNA form, the CDR3 reads TGTGCCAGCAGTAAAGGGTACGCTGGCTACACCTTC.

Remarks on this clonotype: At one of its ends the junction is not consistent with the germline gene, which may arise from a read error. The CDR3 DNA is TGTGCCAGCAGTTTCTCTGACGGTCGCAATGAGCAGCTCTTC. Its translation is CASSFSDGRNEQLF. The gene calls are TRBV5-5 and TRBJ2-1; D ambiguous. CDR1 SGHKS and CDR2 YYEKEE come from the germline V gene (reference sequence). CDR3 length: 14 residues.

Comment on this clonotype: Being one base from a much bigger clone, this may be a read error. V usage is TRBV10-2 and J usage is TRBJ1-5, with TRBD1 identical over 7 bases. J lost 3 bases, V lost 10 bases, and 9 bases had no gene match. The CDR3 runs to 14 residues. CDR1 and CDR2 from the germline V gene are WSHSY and SAAADI. This CDR3 reads CAITPGGSNQPQHF. CDR3 nucleotides: TGCGCCATCACCCCAGGGGGGTCCAATCAGCCCCAGCATTTT.

Comment on this clonotype: One end of the junction varies from germline; a read error may be responsible. The genes are TRBV29-1 and TRBJ2-1; D is perhaps TRBD2 (5 bases). The CDR3 runs 16 residues. Germline V gene lookup returns CDR1 SQVTM and CDR2 ANQGSEA. This CDR3 is CSVEDLDSLSYNEQFF. CDR3 coding DNA: TGCAGCGTCGAAGATCTGGACTCCCTATCCTACAATGAGCAGTTCTTC.

The chain has TRBV28 and TRBJ1-1; D may be TRBD1 (6 bases). Per the germline V gene, CDR1 is MDHEN and CDR2 is SYDVKM. This CDR3 spans 15 amino acids. Between the trimmed V and J ends, which lost 1 base and 7 bases, there was a span of 16 bases. CDR3 residues: CASSLLRARDIEAFF. The CDR3 DNA follows: TGTGCCAGCAGTTTATTGCGGGCTCGGGACATTGAAGCTTTCTTT. The whole variable domain, remainder taken from reference TRBV28 and TRBJ1-1, is DVKVTQSSRYLVKRTGEKVFLECVQDMDHENMFWYRQDPGLGLRLIYFSYDVKMKEKGDIPEGYSVSREKKERFSLILESASTNQTSMYLCASSLLRARDIEAFFGQGTRLTVV.

In the case of this clonotype: One junction end disagrees with the germline gene, perhaps due to a read error. V is TRBV4-3 and J is TRBJ1-2; TRBD1 is a possible D gene (5 bases). CDR1 LGHNA and CDR2 YSLEER come from the germline V gene. The CDR3 has 15 residues. CDR3 bases: TGCCCCAGCAGCCAGGAACTCGGGACCCCGGGGGGCTACACCTTC. This gives the protein CPSSQELGTPGGYTF.

The genes are TRBV14 and TRBJ2-3, with 8 bases that match TRBD1. The CDR3 runs 17 residues. Germline V CDR1 and CDR2: SGHDN, FVKESK. V lost 0 bases and J lost 4; bases outside the gene matches: 9. CDR3 residues: CASSQEQRQGMADTQYF. CDR3 DNA sequence: TGTGCCAGCAGCCAAGAACAGAGACAGGGGATGGCAGATACGCAGTATTTT.